This entry features one T cell receptor beta chain sequence. The antigen is unknown. The protocol was immunoSEQ multiplex PCR, while the TCRdb copy is restricted to in-frame clones and leaves out a portion. In the table there are 35,000 to 50,000 clones, roughly 90% of which are singletons. CDR1 is SGHNT and CDR2 is YYREEE in the germline V gene (reference sequence). J gave up 2 bases and V 1 base, and 9 bases lay outside the gene matches. The CDR3 is 17 amino acids. This specimen comes from a study of a mutant IDH1 vaccine in newly diagnosed glioma. Time point given: week 23, last vaccination. Doses of 300 ug of mutant IDH1 20-mer peptide were given with topical imiquimod. Donor tumors were new WHO grade 3 or 4 IDH1-mutant, ATRX-lost astrocytomas.

The chain joins TRBV5-4 to TRBJ2-5; 9 bases match TRBD2. This receptor was identified in a man in his forties or fifties with glioma. Source: PBMCs, taken from a glioma patient whose treatment included an IDH1 peptide vaccine. The CDR3 sequence: CASSLFGGGARQETQYF. CDR3 sequence (DNA): TGTGCCAGCAGCTTGTTCGGCGGGGGGGCCCGGCAAGAGACCCAGTACTTC. The full variable domain, in which reference TRBV5-4 and TRBJ2-5 provide the parts outside the CDR3, is ETGVTQSPTHLIKTRGQQVTLRCSSQSGHNTVSWYQQALGQGPQFIFQYYREEENGRGNFPPRFSGLQFPNYSSELNVNALELDDSALYLCASSLFGGGARQETQYFGPGTRLLVL.